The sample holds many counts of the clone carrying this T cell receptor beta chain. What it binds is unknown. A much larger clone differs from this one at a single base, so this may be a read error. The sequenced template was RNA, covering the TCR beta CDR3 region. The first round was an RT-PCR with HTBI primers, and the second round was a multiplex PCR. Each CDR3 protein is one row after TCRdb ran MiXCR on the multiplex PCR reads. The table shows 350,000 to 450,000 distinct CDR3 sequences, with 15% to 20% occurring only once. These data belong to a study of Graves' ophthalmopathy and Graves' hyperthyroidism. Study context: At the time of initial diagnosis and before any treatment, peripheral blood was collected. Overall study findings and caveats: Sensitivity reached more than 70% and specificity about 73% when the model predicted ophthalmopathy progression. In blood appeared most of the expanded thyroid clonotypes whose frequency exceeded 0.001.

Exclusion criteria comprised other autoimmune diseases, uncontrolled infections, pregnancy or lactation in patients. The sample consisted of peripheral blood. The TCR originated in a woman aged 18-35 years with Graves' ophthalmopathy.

The CDR3 here is CASSYSADEVYTF. The CDR3 DNA sequence: TGTGCCAGCAGTTACTCGGCAGACGAAGTCTACACCTTC. The chain is built from TRBV6-4 and TRBJ1-2; D uncertain. The CDR3 is made up of 13 amino acids. Looked up from germline, CDR1 is MRHNA and CDR2 is SNTAGT.